This TCR beta chain was observed in a study of cytomegalovirus exposure and HLA in healthy donors. About the study: One earlier analysis, a look at about 179 million T cells, found about 110 million unique TCR beta sequences. There were about 85 million unique TCRs (from HLA-typed donors) in an early data release. Most genotyped donors, over 70% of 350 to 500, had Caucasian-associated genetic ancestry.

In nominal health when sampled, donors likely had unrecorded immune exposures nonetheless. PCR involved 60 Vbeta and 13 Jbeta primers. Generated by immunoSEQ multiplex PCR, the TCRdb table keeps only in-frame clones and is missing some. The data show 160,000 or so clones, with around 80% seen just once and 4.5% to 6% held by the top ten. The sequencing sample was made of PBMCs. The clonotype was recovered from a man between 35 and 55 years old in good health and CMV-seronegative.

The CDR3, as DNA: TGTGCCAGTAGTATAGGTAGCGGGGGTCCTGGGGGCAATCAGCCCCAGCATTTT. Encoded protein: CASSIGSGGPGGNQPQHF. This chain joins TRBV19 and TRBJ1-5; perhaps TRBD1 as D (5 bases). Trimming took off 1 base at V and 2 bases at J, with 18 bases between the two ends. The CDR3 sequence is 18 residues long. Germline CDR1 and CDR2: LNHDA and SQIVND (reference sequence).